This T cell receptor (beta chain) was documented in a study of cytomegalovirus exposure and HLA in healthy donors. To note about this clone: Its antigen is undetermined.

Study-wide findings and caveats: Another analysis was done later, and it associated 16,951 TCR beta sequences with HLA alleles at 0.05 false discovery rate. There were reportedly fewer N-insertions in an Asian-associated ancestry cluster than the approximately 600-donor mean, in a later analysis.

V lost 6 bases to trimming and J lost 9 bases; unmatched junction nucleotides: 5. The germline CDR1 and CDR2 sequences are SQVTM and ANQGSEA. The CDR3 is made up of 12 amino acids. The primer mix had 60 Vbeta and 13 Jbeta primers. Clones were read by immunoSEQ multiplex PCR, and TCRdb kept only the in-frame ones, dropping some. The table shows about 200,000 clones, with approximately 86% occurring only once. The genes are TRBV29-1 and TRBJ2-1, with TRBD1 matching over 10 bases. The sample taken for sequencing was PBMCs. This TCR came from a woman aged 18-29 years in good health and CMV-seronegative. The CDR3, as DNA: TGCAGCGTCGACAGGGGGCAAGGTGAGCAGTTCTTC. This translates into CSVDRGQGEQFF.